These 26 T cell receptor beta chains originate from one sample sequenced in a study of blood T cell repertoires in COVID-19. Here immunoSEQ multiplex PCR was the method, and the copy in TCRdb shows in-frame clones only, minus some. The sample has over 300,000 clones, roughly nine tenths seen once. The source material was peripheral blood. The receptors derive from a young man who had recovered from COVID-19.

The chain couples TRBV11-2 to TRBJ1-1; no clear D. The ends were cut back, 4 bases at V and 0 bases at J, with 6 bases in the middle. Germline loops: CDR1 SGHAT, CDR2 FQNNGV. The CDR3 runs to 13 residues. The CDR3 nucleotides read TGTGCCAGCAGCTCACAAGTGAACACTGAAGCTTTCTTT. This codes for CASSSQVNTEAFF.

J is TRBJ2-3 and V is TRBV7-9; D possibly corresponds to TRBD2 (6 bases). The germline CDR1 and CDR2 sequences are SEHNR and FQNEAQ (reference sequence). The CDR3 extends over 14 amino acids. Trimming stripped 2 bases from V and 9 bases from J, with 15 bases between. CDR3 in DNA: TGTGCCAGCAGCTTAAATCTTACGGGGAGGACGCAGTATTTT. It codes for CASSLNLTGRTQYF.

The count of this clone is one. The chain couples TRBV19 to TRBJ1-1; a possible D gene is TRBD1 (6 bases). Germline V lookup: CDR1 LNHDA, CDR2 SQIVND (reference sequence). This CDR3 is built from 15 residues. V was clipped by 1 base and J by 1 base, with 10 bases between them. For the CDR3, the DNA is TGTGCCAGTAGTATAGGGGGACACCCGAACACTGAAGCTTTCTTT. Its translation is CASSIGGHPNTEAFF.

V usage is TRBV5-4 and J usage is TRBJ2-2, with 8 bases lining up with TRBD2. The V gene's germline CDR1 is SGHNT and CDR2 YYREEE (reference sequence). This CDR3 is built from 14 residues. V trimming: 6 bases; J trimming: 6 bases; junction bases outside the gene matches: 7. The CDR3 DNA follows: TGTGCCAGCAACTTAGCGGGGAGGCCCGGGGAGCTGTTTTTT. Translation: CASNLAGRPGELFF.

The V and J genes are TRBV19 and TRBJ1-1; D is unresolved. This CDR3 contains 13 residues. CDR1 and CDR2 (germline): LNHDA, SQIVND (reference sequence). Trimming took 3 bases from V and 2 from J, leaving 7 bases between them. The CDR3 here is CASSIQANTEAFF. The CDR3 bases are TGTGCCAGTAGTATTCAGGCCAACACTGAAGCTTTCTTT.

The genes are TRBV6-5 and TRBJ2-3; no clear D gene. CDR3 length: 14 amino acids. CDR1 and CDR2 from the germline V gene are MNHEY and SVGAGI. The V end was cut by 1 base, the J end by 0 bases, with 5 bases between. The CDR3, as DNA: TGTGCCAGCAGTTACTTGCGGAGCACAGATACGCAGTATTTT. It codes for CASSYLRSTDTQYF.

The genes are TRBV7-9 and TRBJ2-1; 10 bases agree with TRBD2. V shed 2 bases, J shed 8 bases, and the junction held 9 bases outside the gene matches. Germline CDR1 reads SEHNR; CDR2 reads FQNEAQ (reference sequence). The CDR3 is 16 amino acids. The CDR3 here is CASSLWASGRNDEQFF. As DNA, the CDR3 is TGTGCCAGCAGCTTATGGGCTAGCGGGAGAAATGATGAGCAGTTCTTC.

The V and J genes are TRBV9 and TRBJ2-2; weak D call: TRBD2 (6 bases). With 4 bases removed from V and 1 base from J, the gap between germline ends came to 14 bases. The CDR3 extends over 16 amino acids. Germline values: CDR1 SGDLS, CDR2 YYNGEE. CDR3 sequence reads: CASSPSSRGNTGELFF. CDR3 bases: TGTGCCAGCAGCCCCTCATCGCGGGGGAACACCGGGGAGCTGTTTTTT. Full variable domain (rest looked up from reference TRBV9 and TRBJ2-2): DSGVTQTPKHLITATGQRVTLRCSPRSGDLSVYWYQQSLDQGLQFLIQYYNGEERAKGNILERFSAQQFPDLHSELNLSSLELGDSALYFCASSPSSRGNTGELFFGEGSRLTVL.

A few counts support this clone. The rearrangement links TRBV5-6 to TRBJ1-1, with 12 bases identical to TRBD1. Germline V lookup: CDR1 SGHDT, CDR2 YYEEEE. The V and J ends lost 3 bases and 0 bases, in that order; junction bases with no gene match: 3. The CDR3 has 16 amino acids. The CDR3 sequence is CASSWGQGAVNTEAFF. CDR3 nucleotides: TGTGCCAGCAGCTGGGGACAGGGGGCTGTGAACACTGAAGCTTTCTTT.

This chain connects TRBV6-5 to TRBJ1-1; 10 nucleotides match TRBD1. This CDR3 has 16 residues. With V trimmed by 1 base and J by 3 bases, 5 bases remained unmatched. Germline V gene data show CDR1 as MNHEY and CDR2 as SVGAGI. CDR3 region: CASSYWTGGTDTEAFF. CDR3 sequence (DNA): TGTGCCAGCAGTTACTGGACAGGGGGGACGGACACTGAAGCTTTCTTT.

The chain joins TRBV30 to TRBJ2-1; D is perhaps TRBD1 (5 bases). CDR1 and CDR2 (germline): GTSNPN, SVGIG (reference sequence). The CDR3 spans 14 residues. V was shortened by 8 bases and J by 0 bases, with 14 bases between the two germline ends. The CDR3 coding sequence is TGTGCCGGGCGACAGCCTAGCTCCTACAATGAGCAGTTCTTC. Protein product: CAGRQPSSYNEQFF.

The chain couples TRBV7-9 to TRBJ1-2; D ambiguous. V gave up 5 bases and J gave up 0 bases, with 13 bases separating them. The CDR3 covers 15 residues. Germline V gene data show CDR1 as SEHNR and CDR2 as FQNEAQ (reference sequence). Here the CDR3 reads CASSQDAGANYGYTF. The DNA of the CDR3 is TGTGCCAGCAGCCAGGACGCGGGAGCTAACTATGGCTACACCTTC.

In DNA, the CDR3 is TGTGCCAGCAGCCCCTCTGCCGGCTATGGCTACACCTTC. This sequence encodes CASSPSAGYGYTF. The chain recombines TRBV6-2 or TRBV6-3 with TRBJ1-2; D not resolved. CDR1 and CDR2 from the germline V gene are MNHEY and SVGEGT. Deletions cut 6 bases from V and 4 bases from J, with 12 bases between. The CDR3 sequence is 13 residues long.

CDR3 sequence reads: CSVAGRQAVGYTF. CDR3 DNA sequence: TGCAGCGTCGCGGGCAGGCAGGCGGTCGGCTACACCTTC. The rearrangement joins TRBV29-1 to TRBJ1-2, with D uncertain. Germline CDR1 is SQVTM and CDR2 is ANQGSEA. CDR3 length: 13 amino acids. Trimming shortened V by 6 bases and J by 8 bases, and 19 bases separated the two germline ends. The complete variable domain, with remaining parts taken from reference TRBV29-1 and TRBJ1-2, reads SAVISQKPSRDICQRGTSLTIQCQVDSQVTMMFWYRQQPGQSLTLIATANQGSEATYESGFVIDKFPISRPNLTFSTLTVSNMSPEDSSIYLCSVAGRQAVGYTFGSGTRLTVV.

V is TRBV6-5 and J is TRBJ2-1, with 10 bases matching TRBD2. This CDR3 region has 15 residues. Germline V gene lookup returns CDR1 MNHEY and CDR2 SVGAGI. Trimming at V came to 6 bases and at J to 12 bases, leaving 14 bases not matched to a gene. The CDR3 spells CASSVYSGRAGWQFF. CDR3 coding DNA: TGTGCCAGCAGCGTATACAGCGGGAGGGCCGGGTGGCAGTTCTTC.

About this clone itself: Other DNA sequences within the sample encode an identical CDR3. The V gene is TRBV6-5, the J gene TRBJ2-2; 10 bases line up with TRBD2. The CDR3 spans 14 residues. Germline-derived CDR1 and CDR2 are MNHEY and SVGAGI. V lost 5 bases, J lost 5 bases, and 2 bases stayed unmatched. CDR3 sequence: CASSSSGGTGELFF. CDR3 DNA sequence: TGTGCCAGCAGTAGTAGCGGGGGGACCGGGGAGCTGTTTTTT.

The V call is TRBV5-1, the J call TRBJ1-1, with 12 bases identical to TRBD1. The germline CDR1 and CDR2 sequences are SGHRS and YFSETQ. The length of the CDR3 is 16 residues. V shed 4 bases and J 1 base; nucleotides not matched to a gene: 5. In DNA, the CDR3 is TGCGCCAGCAGCACGGGGACAGGGGGCCCGAACACTGAAGCTTTCTTT. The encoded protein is CASSTGTGGPNTEAFF.

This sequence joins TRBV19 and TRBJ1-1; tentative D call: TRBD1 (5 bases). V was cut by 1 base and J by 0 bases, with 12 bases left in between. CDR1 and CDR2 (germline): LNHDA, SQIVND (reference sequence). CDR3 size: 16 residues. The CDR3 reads CASSIGTRAVNTEAFF. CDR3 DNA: TGTGCCAGTAGTATAGGGACACGGGCAGTGAACACTGAAGCTTTCTTT.

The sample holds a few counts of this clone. The CDR3 DNA sequence: TGTGCCACCAGTGAACCAGGGACTAGCGGGAGTACAGATACGCAGTATTTT. Amino acids: CATSEPGTSGSTDTQYF. The chain is built from TRBV24-1 and TRBJ2-3, with 14 bases aligning to TRBD2. The CDR3 runs 17 residues. V trimming: 4 bases; J trimming: 3 bases; junction bases outside the gene matches: 5. Germline lookup yields CDR1 KGHDR and CDR2 SFDVKD.

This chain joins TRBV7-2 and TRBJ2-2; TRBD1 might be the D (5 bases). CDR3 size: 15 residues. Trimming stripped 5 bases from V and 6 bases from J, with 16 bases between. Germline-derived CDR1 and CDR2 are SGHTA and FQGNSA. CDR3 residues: CASSPDIRAPGELFF. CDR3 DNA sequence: TGTGCCAGCAGCCCGGACATCCGGGCTCCCGGGGAGCTGTTTTTT.

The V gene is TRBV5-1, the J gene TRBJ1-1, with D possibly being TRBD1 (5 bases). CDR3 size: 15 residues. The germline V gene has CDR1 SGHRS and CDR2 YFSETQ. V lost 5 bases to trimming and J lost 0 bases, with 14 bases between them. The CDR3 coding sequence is TGCGCCAGCAGGGGGGGAGCGTCCGTGAACACTGAAGCTTTCTTT. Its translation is CASRGGASVNTEAFF.

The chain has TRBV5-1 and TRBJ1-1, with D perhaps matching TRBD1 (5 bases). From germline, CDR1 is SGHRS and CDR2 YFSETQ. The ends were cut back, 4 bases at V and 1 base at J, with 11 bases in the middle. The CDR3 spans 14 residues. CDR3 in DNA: TGCGCCAGCAGCGCAAGGGGCGAGAACACTGAAGCTTTCTTT. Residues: CASSARGENTEAFF.

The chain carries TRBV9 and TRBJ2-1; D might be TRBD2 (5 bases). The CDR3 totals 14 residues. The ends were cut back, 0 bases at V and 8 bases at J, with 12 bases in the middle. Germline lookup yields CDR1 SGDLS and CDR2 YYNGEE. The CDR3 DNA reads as TGTGCCAGCAGCGTAGACGGTCTAGCCGATGAGCAGTTCTTC. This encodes CASSVDGLADEQFF.

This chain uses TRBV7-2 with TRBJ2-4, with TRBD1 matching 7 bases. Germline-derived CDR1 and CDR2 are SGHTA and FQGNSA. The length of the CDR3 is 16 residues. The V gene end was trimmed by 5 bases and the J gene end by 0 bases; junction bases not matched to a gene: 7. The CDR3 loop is CASSETGALAKNIQYF. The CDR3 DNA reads TGTGCCAGCAGCGAAACAGGGGCCCTAGCCAAAAACATTCAGTACTTC.

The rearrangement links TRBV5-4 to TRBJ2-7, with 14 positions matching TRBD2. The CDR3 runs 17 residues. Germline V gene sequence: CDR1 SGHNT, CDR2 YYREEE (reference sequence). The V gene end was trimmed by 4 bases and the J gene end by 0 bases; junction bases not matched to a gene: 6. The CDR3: CASSRTSGGTSSYEQYF. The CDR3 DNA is TGTGCCAGCAGCCGGACTAGCGGGGGGACGAGCTCCTACGAGCAGTACTTC.

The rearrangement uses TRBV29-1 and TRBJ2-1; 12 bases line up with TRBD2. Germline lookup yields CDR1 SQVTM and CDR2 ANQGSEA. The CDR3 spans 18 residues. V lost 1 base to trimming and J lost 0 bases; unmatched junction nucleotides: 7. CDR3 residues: CSVEGTSGALSSYNEQFF. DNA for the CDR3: TGCAGCGTTGAAGGGACTAGCGGGGCATTGAGCTCCTACAATGAGCAGTTCTTC.